Presented here are 23 T cell receptor beta chains from one specimen sequenced in a study. Each CDR3 protein is one row after TCRdb ran MiXCR on the 5' RACE reads. The profile shows approximately 58,000 distinct CDR3 sequences, approximately 27% of them singletons. Treg sorting used a CD4+CD25+CD127-/low gate. The material sequenced was tumor-infiltrating Tregs sorted from the breast tumor. The receptors were gathered from a female donor with breast cancer.

This chain connects TRBV18 to TRBJ2-7; D gene unclear. This CDR3 contains 14 residues. Deletions cut 0 bases from V and 0 bases from J, with 6 bases between. CDR1 is KGHSH, CDR2 LQKENI, per germline. The CDR3 sequence: CASSPPLTSYEQYF. The CDR3 coding sequence is TGTGCCAGCTCACCACCGTTGACCTCCTACGAGCAGTACTTC.

V usage is TRBV18 and J usage is TRBJ2-7; D is perhaps TRBD2 (6 bases). CDR3 length: 14 residues. Trimming removed 2 bases from V and 5 bases from J, with 13 bases in between. Germline V gene sequence: CDR1 KGHSH, CDR2 LQKENI. CDR3 protein: CASSPGSSAHEQYF. Here the CDR3 DNA reads TGTGCCAGCTCACCAGGTTCTAGCGCCCACGAGCAGTACTTC.

Of note for this clonotype: A single base separates this from a much larger clone, so it may be a read error. Because it lacks the conserved phenylalanine or tryptophan at the end, this CDR3 is likely a read error. The rearrangement links TRBV29-1 to TRBJ1-2, with a weak D call TRBD1 (6 bases). Germline loops: CDR1 SQVTM, CDR2 ANQGSEA. The CDR3 runs to 13 residues. The V gene lost 7 bases and the J gene lost 4 bases, with 16 bases spanning the gap. CDR3 region: CSAAGGPGYGYTV. In DNA form, the CDR3 reads TGCAGCGCAGCCGGGGGCCCGGGCTATGGCTACACCGTC.

The rearrangement joins TRBV11-2 to TRBJ1-1; perhaps TRBD1 as D (5 bases). CDR1 SGHAT and CDR2 FQNNGV come from the germline V gene. V lost 1 base to trimming and J lost 1 base, with 19 bases between them. CDR3 length: 18 residues. The CDR3 region has the DNA TGTGCCAGCAGCTTAGCCCCCGTGGCAGGACATTCGAACACTGAAGCTTTCTTT. Its translation: CASSLAPVAGHSNTEAFF. The variable domain in full, completed from reference TRBV11-2 and TRBJ1-1, reads EAGVAQSPRYKIIEKRQSVAFWCNPISGHATLYWYQQILGQGPKLLIQFQNNGVVDDSQLPKDRFSAERLKGVDSTLKIQPAKLEDSAVYLCASSLAPVAGHSNTEAFFGQGTRLTVV.

There are a few counts of this clonotype. The chain couples TRBV7-3 to TRBJ2-3, with TRBD2 identical over 11 bases. The CDR3 length is 17 residues. The V and J ends lost 5 bases and 1 base, in that order; junction bases with no gene match: 8. Per germline, CDR1 SGHTA and CDR2 FQGTGA. In nucleotides, the CDR3 is TGTGCCAGCAGCATCCACTCACTAGCGGGGGGCACAGATACGCAGTATTTT. Encoded protein: CASSIHSLAGGTDTQYF.

As for this clonotype: One end of the junction does not line up with germline, which may come from a read error. The chain recombines TRBV20-1 with TRBJ1-5; D not resolved. The CDR3 runs 13 residues. Germline lookup yields CDR1 DFQATT and CDR2 SNEGSKA (reference sequence). This chain's CDR3 is CSALENSKQPQHF. DNA of the CDR3: TGCAGTGCTCTCGAGAATAGCAAACAGCCCCAGCATTTT.

The chain combines TRBV7-9 with TRBJ2-5; D remains unclear. The V end lost 4 bases, the J end lost 1 base, and 10 bases lay between the germline ends. Germline CDR1 SEHNR, CDR2 FQNEAQ (reference sequence). The CDR3 consists of 14 residues. This CDR3 reads CASSSRRTQETQYF. The CDR3 nucleotides read TGTGCCAGCAGCTCTAGACGGACCCAAGAGACCCAGTACTTC.

Worth noting for this clonotype: A read error may explain this, as a much larger clone is one base away. Since no conserved phenylalanine or tryptophan closes the CDR3, a read error is the likely cause. The chain couples TRBV15 to TRBJ2-3, with TRBD2 as a possible D gene (6 bases). The CDR3 totals 17 residues. Trimming cost V 0 bases and J 4 bases, with 17 bases left between them. Germline CDR1 is LNHNV and CDR2 is YYDKDF (reference sequence). The CDR3 coding sequence is TGTGCCACCAGCAGAGATCCCACGGGACTCCCTCCAGATACGCAGTATCTT. It specifies CATSRDPTGLPPDTQYL.

V and J are TRBV29-1 and TRBJ1-5, with D unresolved. The V gene lost 4 bases and the J gene lost 2 bases, with 9 bases spanning the gap. Germline lookup yields CDR1 SQVTM and CDR2 ANQGSEA. The CDR3 is 13 residues long. The CDR3 DNA follows: TGCAGCGTTGGAGGAGTGGGCAATCAGCCCCAGCATTTT. It encodes CSVGGVGNQPQHF.

The V call is TRBV9, the J call TRBJ1-4; D is perhaps TRBD1 (6 bases). V was clipped by 3 bases and J by 5 bases, with 11 bases between them. Germline lookup yields CDR1 SGDLS and CDR2 YYNGEE. The CDR3 totals 14 residues. The CDR3 region is CASSAQGENEKLFF. The CDR3, as DNA: TGTGCCAGCAGCGCACAGGGAGAGAATGAAAAACTGTTTTTT.

Many counts were recorded for this clonotype. The genes are TRBV15 and TRBJ2-7, with 8 bases matching TRBD1. Germline loops: CDR1 LNHNV, CDR2 YYDKDF (reference sequence). This CDR3 is built from 15 residues. Trimming removed 3 bases from V and 5 bases from J; junction bases left unmatched: 9. Written as DNA, the CDR3 is TGTGCCACCAGCAGGGACAGGGACATACAGAACGAGCAGTACTTC. It encodes CATSRDRDIQNEQYF.

The chain links TRBV12-3 or TRBV12-4 to TRBJ2-7, with TRBD1 matching over 9 bases. The CDR3 has 16 residues. The V gene end was trimmed by 2 bases and the J gene end by 6 bases; junction bases not matched to a gene: 11. The CDR3 here is CASSLSAGTGMVEQYF. CDR3 DNA: TGTGCCAGCAGTTTATCCGCCGGGACAGGGATGGTCGAGCAGTACTTC.

This clonotype was recorded at least ten times. This rearrangement joins TRBV20-1 to TRBJ2-7, with 7 bases lining up with TRBD1. The CDR3 has 14 residues. Germline assignment: CDR1 DFQATT and CDR2 SNEGSKA (reference sequence). J lost 0 bases, V lost 5 bases, and 7 bases had no gene match. The CDR3 region is CSAHRDSNSYEQYF. The CDR3 DNA reads as TGCAGTGCTCACCGGGACAGTAACTCCTACGAGCAGTACTTC.

Only a few counts were recorded for this clonotype. The V call is TRBV20-1, the J call TRBJ1-3; 9 bases align to TRBD1. Trimming removed 0 bases from V and 0 bases from J; junction bases left unmatched: 0. Germline-derived CDR1 and CDR2 are DFQATT and SNEGSKA (reference sequence). CDR3 length: 15 residues. The CDR3 here is CSAREQGASGNTIYF. DNA of the CDR3: TGCAGTGCTAGAGAACAGGGGGCCTCTGGAAACACCATATATTTT.

In the case of this clonotype: Lacking the conserved final phenylalanine or tryptophan, this CDR3 likely reflects a read error. This chain links TRBV4-2 with TRBJ2-3; no clear D. Trimming cost V 2 bases and J 5 bases, with 5 bases left between them. Per the germline V gene, CDR1 is LGHNA and CDR2 is YNFKEQ. This CDR3 has 12 amino acids. The CDR3 reads CASSQTVDTQYS. CDR3 bases: TGTGCCAGCAGCCAAACGGTAGATACGCAGTATTCT.

The chain combines TRBV7-2 with TRBJ2-3, with 10 bases fitting TRBD2. The CDR3 loop spans 16 amino acids. Germline lookup yields CDR1 SGHTA and CDR2 FQGNSA. J was trimmed by 5 bases and V by 4 bases; bases with no gene match: 9. The CDR3 DNA sequence: TGTGCCAGCAGCTCGTCTAGCGGGGGTTATCAAGATACGCAGTATTTT. This translates into CASSSSSGGYQDTQYF.

There are a few counts of this clonotype. V and J are TRBV7-2 and TRBJ1-2; D unresolved. This CDR3 is 14 amino acids long. Germline assignment: CDR1 SGHTA and CDR2 FQGNSA. Trimming stripped 5 bases from V and 3 bases from J, with 13 bases between. Here the CDR3 DNA reads TGTGCCAGCAGCCCAGTCATTGGGGACTATGGCTACACCTTC. Translation: CASSPVIGDYGYTF.

The chain recombines TRBV9 with TRBJ2-7, with TRBD1 matching over 7 bases. CDR3 size: 13 residues. Losses at the gene ends were 8 bases for V and 6 bases for J; bases not matched to a gene: 11. The germline V gene has CDR1 SGDLS and CDR2 YYNGEE. CDR3: CASSIGQAGEQYF. The DNA for the CDR3 is TGTGCCAGTAGCATCGGACAGGCAGGCGAGCAGTACTTC.

The sample holds a few counts of this clonotype. CDR3: CASSPNVASGGEQFF. DNA for the CDR3: TGCGCCAGCAGCCCTAATGTAGCTAGCGGGGGTGAGCAGTTCTTC. The chain is built from TRBV5-1 and TRBJ2-1; 10 nucleotides match TRBD2. Germline V lookup: CDR1 SGHRS, CDR2 YFSETQ. V gave up 4 bases and J gave up 9 bases; unmatched junction bases: 10. The CDR3 length is 15 residues.

This clonotype came up a few times. The V gene is TRBV30, the J gene TRBJ1-6; D is perhaps TRBD1 (5 bases). Germline V gives CDR1 GTSNPN, CDR2 SVGIG (reference sequence). Trimming left V 4 bases short and J 8 bases short, with 12 bases between. CDR3 length equals 13 residues. This CDR3 is CAWKGQGDSPLHF. The DNA for the CDR3 is TGTGCCTGGAAGGGCCAGGGAGATTCACCCCTCCACTTT.

The CDR3 DNA reads TGTGCCAGCAGTTTAGGGGGACTCGTCCTAAGGGGGACCCAGTACTTC. This translates into CASSLGGLVLRGTQYF. The rearrangement joins TRBV28 to TRBJ2-5; perhaps TRBD2 as D (6 bases). V shed 2 bases and J shed 7 bases, with 20 bases lying between them. The CDR3 is 16 amino acids. From germline, CDR1 is MDHEN and CDR2 SYDVKM. The full variable domain, in which reference TRBV28 and TRBJ2-5 provide the parts outside the CDR3, is DVKVTQSSRYLVKRTGEKVFLECVQDMDHENMFWYRQDPGLGLRLIYFSYDVKMKEKGDIPEGYSVSREKKERFSLILESASTNQTSMYLCASSLGGLVLRGTQYFGPGTRLLVL.

The chain combines TRBV6-1 with TRBJ2-3; tentative D call: TRBD2 (5 bases). Germline loops: CDR1 MNHNS, CDR2 SASEGT. This CDR3 has 16 residues. V lost 3 bases and J 4 bases, leaving 17 bases between the germline ends. CDR3 sequence: CASSDFRSSSSDTQYF. The DNA of the CDR3 is TGTGCCAGCAGTGATTTCAGGAGTTCTAGCTCAGATACGCAGTATTTT.

This sequence joins TRBV24-1 and TRBJ2-6, with a weak D call TRBD2 (6 bases). Trimming left V 9 bases short and J 3 bases short, with 17 bases between. Per the germline V gene, CDR1 is KGHDR and CDR2 is SFDVKD. The length of the CDR3 is 16 residues. CDR3: CATGSIGGYGANVLTF. As DNA, the CDR3 is TGTGCCACCGGTTCCATCGGGGGATATGGGGCCAACGTCCTGACTTTC.